One T cell receptor beta chain is described in this entry. Its specificity is not known. The V gene's germline CDR1 is SGHTA and CDR2 FQGNSA. This CDR3 contains 14 residues. V was shortened by 1 base and J by 6 bases, with 7 bases between the two germline ends. The data were taken from a study of radiation and T cells in renal cell carcinoma. Study-wide results and caveats: Irradiated tumors had higher TCR clonality than control tumors. Dominant CDR3 motifs were more common in irradiated tumors than controls. Intratumoral heterogeneity was not captured in these 0.75 to 1 g regions.

The treatment here: treatment-naive control, cytoreductive nephrectomy. This renal cell carcinoma was of the clear cell type. Sequencing used immunoSEQ multiplex PCR; TCRdb keeps in-frame clones, though not all of them. The repertoire holds roughly 12,000 clones, with less than 70% as singletons. This clonotype originated in a woman of 80 years or more with renal cell carcinoma. This chain connects TRBV7-2 to TRBJ1-6, with a possible D match to TRBD1 (5 bases). Specimen: tumor tissue, collected from a patient whose treatment was nephrectomy without radiotherapy. CDR3 in amino acids: CASSLVQGNSPLHF. The CDR3 DNA follows: TGTGCCAGCAGCTTAGTCCAGGGTAATTCACCCCTCCACTTT.